This record concerns one TCR beta chain sequence. This record comes from a study of T cells in Graves' hyperthyroidism and ophthalmopathy. Based on clinical symptoms, serum thyroxine and TRAb, thyroid ultrasound and orbital computed tomography, diagnoses were reached. From germline, CDR1 is DFQATT and CDR2 SNEGSKA (reference sequence). The CDR3 is made up of 20 amino acids. Trimming at V came to 1 base and at J to 8 bases, leaving 27 bases not matched to a gene. Amplified TCR beta CDR3 regions came from RNA transcripts. In the first-round RT-PCR of the TCR CDR3, the HTBI primer set was used. TCRdb re-analysed the multiplex PCR reads in MiXCR, keeping a single row per CDR3 protein. Of around 600,000 distinct CDR3 sequences listed, roughly 45% are singletons.

The chain carries TRBV20-1 and TRBJ1-1; 8 positions agree with TRBD1. Sequencing used peripheral blood or thyroid tissue (not recorded which). The clonotype was recovered from an adult man with Graves' disease, either hyperthyroidism or ophthalmopathy (not recorded which). CDR3 residues: CSARVVVLKQGDLAHQEAFF. The CDR3 nucleotides are TGCAGTGCTAGAGTAGTCGTCCTGAAACAGGGGGACCTCGCCCATCAAGAAGCTTTCTTT.